Listed here are 27 T cell receptor beta chains from one sample, sequenced in a study of blood T cell repertoires in COVID-19. Clones were read by immunoSEQ multiplex PCR, and TCRdb kept only the in-frame ones, dropping some. The sample contains under 200,000 clones, over 75% of which appear only once. Sequencing was done on a sample of peripheral blood. The receptors derive from a man between 65 and 79 years old with active or convalescent COVID-19.

The V call is TRBV7-2, the J call TRBJ1-5; D not resolved. The CDR3 sequence is 15 residues long. The V end lost 1 base, the J end lost 4 bases, and 11 bases lay between the germline ends. Germline CDR1 is SGHTA and CDR2 is FQGNSA. The CDR3 nucleotides read TGTGCCAGCAGCTTAGTAGGTCAGACAAATCAGCCCCAGCATTTT. Residues: CASSLVGQTNQPQHF.

The count of this clone is one. The chain employs TRBV7-2 and TRBJ1-3; TRBD1 matches at 9 bases. CDR3 length equals 14 residues. Germline trimming cut 3 bases from V and 6 bases from J; bases unmatched to any gene: 3. Germline V gene lookup returns CDR1 SGHTA and CDR2 FQGNSA. This CDR3 is CASSLTGGENTIYF. As DNA, the CDR3 is TGTGCCAGCAGCTTGACAGGGGGAGAAAACACCATATATTTT.

This clone was seen a few times. CDR3 coding DNA: TGCGCCAGCAGCCAAGATTGGGCTACCGGGGAGCTGTTTTTT. Residues: CASSQDWATGELFF. This chain links TRBV4-3 with TRBJ2-2, with D unresolved. The CDR3 runs 14 residues. Germline CDR1 reads LGHNA; CDR2 reads YSLEER. V gave up 0 bases and J gave up 5 bases, with 7 bases separating them.

The V gene is TRBV21-1, the J gene TRBJ1-4; the DNA was not compared with TRBD1, the D call given in the table. TRBV21-1 is tagged as a pseudogene. The CDR3 is 19 residues long. DNA of the CDR3: TGTGCCAGCAGCAAGACACTAAACAGGGGAGGTTGCCTCCATGAAAAACTGTTTTTT. Translating it yields CASSKTLNRGGCLHEKLFF.

The genes are TRBV15 and TRBJ2-3; no firm D call. This CDR3 spans 13 amino acids. Germline V gene data show CDR1 as LNHNV and CDR2 as YYDKDF (reference sequence). The ends were cut back, 0 bases at V and 3 bases at J, with 4 bases in the middle. For the CDR3, the DNA is TGTGCCACCAGCAGAGATCCGACAGATACGCAGTATTTT. The encoded protein is CATSRDPTDTQYF.

This clone was picked up one time. V is TRBV5-1 and J is TRBJ2-3, with 8 bases lining up with TRBD2. The V gene end was trimmed by 2 bases and the J gene end by 4 bases; junction bases not matched to a gene: 3. The CDR3 covers 14 residues. The germline V gene encodes CDR1 SGHRS and CDR2 YFSETQ. CDR3 DNA: TGCGCCAGCAGCTTACTAGCGGCTCCAGATACGCAGTATTTT. Translation gives CASSLLAAPDTQYF.

CDR3 bases: TGCAGCGTTGAAAGACTAGCGGGGCCCTACAATGAGCAGTTCTTC. Translating it yields CSVERLAGPYNEQFF. The rearrangement uses TRBV29-1 and TRBJ2-1; the match to TRBD2 covers 11 bases. Germline CDR1 and CDR2: SQVTM and ANQGSEA. Trimming removed 2 bases from V and 2 bases from J; junction bases left unmatched: 2. The CDR3 runs to 15 residues.

The chain's CDR3 is CASSQGQNNNSPLHF. Here the CDR3 DNA reads TGTGCCAGCAGCCAAGGACAGAACAATAATTCACCCCTCCACTTT. V is TRBV3-1 (or the pseudogene TRBV3-2) and J is TRBJ1-6; D is possibly TRBD1 (5 bases). The V end was cut by 1 base, the J end by 5 bases, with 9 bases between. Germline CDR1 is LGHDT and CDR2 is YNNKEL (reference sequence). The CDR3 spans 15 residues.

The chain is built from TRBV18 and TRBJ1-2, with 7 bases matching TRBD1. CDR1 and CDR2 (germline): KGHSH, LQKENI. J was trimmed by 3 bases and V by 3 bases; bases with no gene match: 4. This CDR3 has 14 residues. The CDR3 region is CASSPTGLDYGYTF. The CDR3, as DNA: TGTGCCAGCTCACCGACAGGGCTGGACTATGGCTACACCTTC.

A few counts support this clone. The CDR3 DNA follows: TGTGCCAGCAGTCGGACAGTTTCACCCCTCCACTTT. The encoded protein is CASSRTVSPLHF. V usage is TRBV2 and J usage is TRBJ1-6; TRBD1 is a possible D gene (6 bases). There are 12 residues in the CDR3. Germline CDR1 reads SNHLY; CDR2 reads FYNNEI. The ends were cut back, 5 bases at V and 9 bases at J, with 8 bases in the middle.

The table lists this clone with a few counts. The chain carries TRBV12-5 and TRBJ2-2; 14 positions match TRBD2. Trimming took 5 bases from V and 8 from J; bases not matched to a gene: 4. CDR1 and CDR2 from the germline V gene are LGHNT and FRNRAP. The CDR3 runs to 15 residues. This CDR3 reads CASGLGLAGGGELFF. CDR3 nucleotides: TGTGCTAGTGGTCTTGGACTAGCGGGGGGAGGGGAGCTGTTTTTT.

The table lists this clone with a count of one. The rearrangement joins TRBV6-5 to TRBJ2-3, with D maybe TRBD2 (6 bases). Germline CDR1 is MNHEY and CDR2 is SVGAGI. Trimming shortened V by 2 bases and J by 1 base, and 10 bases separated the two germline ends. This CDR3 spans 15 amino acids. The CDR3: CASSYVPSGTDTQYF. CDR3 nucleotides: TGTGCCAGCAGTTACGTCCCTAGCGGCACAGATACGCAGTATTTT.

The chain carries TRBV11-2 and TRBJ1-2, with a possible D match to TRBD1 (6 bases). The germline gives CDR1 SGHAT, CDR2 FQNNGV. The CDR3 extends over 14 amino acids. Trimming shortened V by 7 bases and J by 8 bases, and 20 bases separated the two germline ends. The CDR3 DNA follows: TGTGCCAGCACCTTTCCGGGGGGGCTGGGGGGCTACACCTTC. It is translated as CASTFPGGLGGYTF.

This clone was seen a handful of times. The rearrangement uses TRBV5-6 and TRBJ2-3; 10 bases agree with TRBD2. This CDR3 spans 16 amino acids. V lost 0 bases and J lost 2; bases outside the gene matches: 3. Germline V lookup: CDR1 SGHDT, CDR2 YYEEEE. The CDR3 sequence: CASSLVLAGDTDTQYF. CDR3 nucleotides: TGTGCCAGCAGCTTGGTCCTAGCGGGGGACACAGATACGCAGTATTTT.

The chain links TRBV6-2 or TRBV6-3 to TRBJ1-2, with 8 bases lining up with TRBD1. CDR1 and CDR2 from the germline V gene are MNHEY and SVGEGT. V lost 6 bases to trimming and J lost 8 bases; unmatched junction nucleotides: 11. The CDR3 contains 14 residues. CDR3 in amino acids: CASSPTGQGRGYTF. The CDR3 nucleotides read TGTGCCAGCAGCCCAACCGGACAGGGCCGGGGCTACACCTTC.

In its sample, this clone was seen once. The V gene is TRBV6-5, the J gene TRBJ1-1; no definite D call. CDR1 and CDR2 from the germline V gene are MNHEY and SVGAGI. The CDR3 covers 13 residues. V lost 8 bases, J lost 7 bases, and 17 bases lay in between. The CDR3 DNA is TGTGCCAGCCAAGTGCATTTTGCCGGTGAAGCTTTCTTT. Translation gives CASQVHFAGEAFF.

This chain joins TRBV30 and TRBJ2-3; D is possibly TRBD2 (5 bases). CDR1 is GTSNPN, CDR2 SVGIG, per germline (reference sequence). V shed 2 bases and J shed 2 bases, with 14 bases lying between them. The length of the CDR3 is 15 residues. CDR3 region: CAWSPNSGATDTQYF. CDR3 in DNA: TGTGCCTGGAGTCCCAACAGCGGTGCCACAGATACGCAGTATTTT.

The CDR3 reads CASSLLRDSTYEQYF. In DNA, the CDR3 is TGTGCCAGCAGCCTCCTCCGTGACAGCACCTACGAGCAGTACTTC. The V gene is TRBV7-9, the J gene TRBJ2-7, with D maybe TRBD1 (5 bases). This CDR3 region has 15 residues. V lost 5 bases and J lost 2, with 16 bases in between. CDR1 SEHNR and CDR2 FQNEAQ come from the germline V gene (reference sequence). Full variable domain (remainder filled in from reference TRBV7-9 and TRBJ2-7): DTGVSQNPRHKITKRGQNVTFRCDPISEHNRLYWYRQTLGQGPEFLTYFQNEAQLEKSRLLSDRFSAERPKGSFSTLEIQRTEQGDSAMYLCASSLLRDSTYEQYFGPGTRLTVT.

This clone appeared once. This chain uses TRBV7-9 with TRBJ1-1; D remains unclear. The CDR3 is made up of 13 amino acids. In germline, CDR1 is SEHNR, CDR2 FQNEAQ (reference sequence). V was shortened by 4 bases and J by 0 bases, with 6 bases between the two germline ends. The CDR3 reads CASSSLMNTEAFF. For the CDR3, the DNA is TGTGCCAGCAGCTCCCTTATGAACACTGAAGCTTTCTTT. The full variable domain, rest sourced from reference TRBV7-9 and TRBJ1-1, is DTGVSQNPRHKITKRGQNVTFRCDPISEHNRLYWYRQTLGQGPEFLTYFQNEAQLEKSRLLSDRFSAERPKGSFSTLEIQRTEQGDSAMYLCASSSLMNTEAFFGQGTRLTVV.

The chain couples TRBV5-1 to TRBJ2-5; 9 bases agree with TRBD1. The germline V gene encodes CDR1 SGHRS and CDR2 YFSETQ. The J segment lost 1 base and the V segment lost 6 bases, leaving 10 bases of the junction unmatched. The CDR3 spans 16 residues. CDR3 residues: CASTFSATGGQETQYF. The CDR3 nucleotides read TGCGCCAGCACCTTCTCCGCGACAGGGGGCCAAGAGACCCAGTACTTC.

The V gene is TRBV30, the J gene TRBJ1-2; tentative D call: TRBD1 (5 bases). With 3 bases removed from V and 1 base from J, the gap between germline ends came to 18 bases. The CDR3 covers 16 residues. Germline V CDR1 and CDR2: GTSNPN, SVGIG (reference sequence). This CDR3 reads CAWSRGPWEVNYGYTF. In DNA, the CDR3 is TGTGCCTGGAGCCGGGGCCCTTGGGAGGTTAACTATGGCTACACCTTC.

In DNA form, the CDR3 reads TGTGCCAGTAGTATGGGGGCAGGGTTGTTCGGCGAAAAACTGTTTTTT. Residues: CASSMGAGLFGEKLFF. The chain uses TRBV19 and TRBJ1-4; a possible D gene is TRBD1 (6 bases). The germline V and J ends were trimmed by 3 bases and 8 bases, with 19 bases remaining between them. CDR1 LNHDA and CDR2 SQIVND come from the germline V gene (reference sequence). The CDR3 is made up of 16 amino acids.

The chain joins TRBV9 to TRBJ2-1; TRBD2 matches 10 bases. Germline CDR1 SGDLS, CDR2 YYNGEE. J lost 0 bases, V lost 5 bases, and 2 bases had no gene match. The length of the CDR3 is 15 residues. The CDR3 reads CASRPSGSSYNEQFF. The CDR3 nucleotides read TGTGCCAGCAGACCTAGCGGGAGCTCCTACAATGAGCAGTTCTTC.

This clone appeared a single time. The chain has TRBV6-6 and TRBJ1-5; TRBD1 is a possible D gene (5 bases). CDR3 length: 15 residues. Germline values: CDR1 MNHNY, CDR2 SVGAGI (reference sequence). V lost 6 bases, J lost 3 bases, and 15 bases lay in between. DNA of the CDR3: TGTGCCAGCAGCCCGGAGGGGATAGACAATCAGCCCCAGCATTTT. Encoded protein: CASSPEGIDNQPQHF.

The sample holds one count of this clone. V and J are TRBV2 and TRBJ2-7; D ambiguous. The germline gives CDR1 SNHLY, CDR2 FYNNEI. Trimming pared 7 bases from V and 6 bases from J, leaving 7 bases between. There are 10 residues in the CDR3. CDR3 amino acids: CASIWPEQYF. The CDR3 region has the DNA TGTGCCAGCATTTGGCCCGAGCAGTACTTC.

The rearrangement links TRBV7-2 to TRBJ2-1; D call uncertain. V dropped 1 base and J dropped 0 bases, with 4 bases sitting between them. The CDR3 covers 14 residues. Germline V CDR1 and CDR2: SGHTA, FQGNSA. CDR3 bases: TGTGCCAGCAGCTTAGAGAGCTCCTACAATGAGCAGTTCTTC. It translates to CASSLESSYNEQFF. The full variable domain, completed using reference TRBV7-2 and TRBJ2-1, is GAGVSQSPSNKVTEKGKDVELRCDPISGHTALYWYRQSLGQGLEFLIYFQGNSAPDKSGLPSDRFSAERTGGSVSTLTIQRTQQEDSAVYLCASSLESSYNEQFFGPGTRLTVL.

The chain's CDR3 is CASSLGDRRITSTDTQYF. DNA of the CDR3: TGTGCCAGCAGCTTGGGGGACAGGCGAATCACTAGCACAGATACGCAGTATTTT. V usage is TRBV5-4 and J usage is TRBJ2-3; TRBD1 aligns across 8 bases. V lost 0 bases, J lost 0 bases, and 9 bases stayed unmatched. Germline CDR1 and CDR2: SGHNT and YYREEE (reference sequence). The CDR3 is 18 residues long.